This TCR beta chain was recorded in a study of cytomegalovirus exposure and HLA in healthy donors. Germline-derived CDR1 and CDR2 are SGHRS and YFSETQ. This CDR3 spans 15 amino acids. V shed 0 bases and J shed 7 bases, with 15 bases lying between them. At collection, donors were nominally healthy, but unrecorded immune exposures were probable. Amplification used 60 Vbeta primers and 13 Jbeta primers. The data were produced by immunoSEQ multiplex PCR, yet TCRdb's version contains in-frame clones alone and is incomplete. The sample lists more than 150,000 clones; less than 90% were seen once. The rearrangement uses TRBV5-1 and TRBJ2-3, with D tentatively TRBD2 (6 bases). Sequencing was carried out using PBMCs. The clonotype originates from a girl in the first two years of life in good health and CMV-seronegative. CDR3 sequence (DNA): TGCGCCAGCAGCTTGGGAGGTTCTCGGACTAATACGCAGTATTTT. The encoded protein is CASSLGGSRTNTQYF.